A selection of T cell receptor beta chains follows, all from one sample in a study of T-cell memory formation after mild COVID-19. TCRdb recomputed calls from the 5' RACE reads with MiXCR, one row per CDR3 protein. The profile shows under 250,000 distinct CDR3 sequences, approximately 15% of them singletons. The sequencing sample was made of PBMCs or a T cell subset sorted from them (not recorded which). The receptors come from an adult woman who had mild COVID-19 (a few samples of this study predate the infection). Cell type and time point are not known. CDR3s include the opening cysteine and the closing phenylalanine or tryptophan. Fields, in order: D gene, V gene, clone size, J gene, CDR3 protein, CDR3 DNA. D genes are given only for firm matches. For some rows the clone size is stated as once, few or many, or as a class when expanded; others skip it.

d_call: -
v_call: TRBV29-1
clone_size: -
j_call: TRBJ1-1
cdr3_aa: CSVDYLIGGTAFF
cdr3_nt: TGCAGCGTCGACTATTTGATCGGGGGTACGGCTTTCTTT

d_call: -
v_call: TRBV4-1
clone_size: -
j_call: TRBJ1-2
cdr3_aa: CASSPRGARQGHGYTF
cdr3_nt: TGCGCCAGCAGCCCAAGGGGGGCCAGGCAGGGACATGGCTACACCTTC

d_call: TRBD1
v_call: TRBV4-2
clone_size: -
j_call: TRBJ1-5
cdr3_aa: CASSRLGQDRNQPQHF
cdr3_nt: TGTGCCAGCAGCCGGCTAGGACAGGACCGTAATCAGCCCCAGCATTTT

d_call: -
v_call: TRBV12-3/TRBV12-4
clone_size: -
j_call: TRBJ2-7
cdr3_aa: CASSLMGGPFDEQYF
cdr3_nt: TGTGCCAGCAGTTTGATGGGGGGGCCCTTCGACGAGCAGTACTTC

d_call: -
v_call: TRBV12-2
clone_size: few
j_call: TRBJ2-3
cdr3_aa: CASRRSRTSGRGGTDTQYF
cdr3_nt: TGTGCAAGTCGCCGCAGCCGGACTAGCGGGAGAGGGGGCACAGATACGCAGTATTTT

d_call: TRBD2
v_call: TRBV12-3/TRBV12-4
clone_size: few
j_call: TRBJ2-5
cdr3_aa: CASSPSGGEVQETQYF
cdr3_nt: TGTGCCAGCAGTCCTAGCGGGGGGGAAGTCCAAGAGACCCAGTACTTC

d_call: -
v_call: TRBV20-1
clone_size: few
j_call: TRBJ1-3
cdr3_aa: CSANRDGNTIYF
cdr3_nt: TGCAGTGCTAACAGGGATGGAAACACCATATATTTT

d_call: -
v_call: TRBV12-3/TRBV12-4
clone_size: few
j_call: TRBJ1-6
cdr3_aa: CASIPNVGYNSPLHF
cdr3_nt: TGTGCCAGCATCCCGAACGTCGGGTATAATTCACCCCTCCACTTT

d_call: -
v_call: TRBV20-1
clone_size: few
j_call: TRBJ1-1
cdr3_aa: CSARPSRGTGTEAFF
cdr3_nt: TGCAGTGCTCGCCCATCACGAGGAACAGGAACTGAAGCTTTCTTT

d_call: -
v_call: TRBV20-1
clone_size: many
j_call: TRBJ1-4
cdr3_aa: CSAHPSLRRKLFF
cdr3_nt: TGCAGTGCCCACCCGTCCCTGAGGCGGAAACTGTTTTTT

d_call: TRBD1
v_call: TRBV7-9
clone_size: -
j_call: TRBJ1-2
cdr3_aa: CASSSGQGVGYGYTF
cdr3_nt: TGTGCCAGCAGCTCGGGACAGGGAGTAGGCTATGGCTACACCTTC

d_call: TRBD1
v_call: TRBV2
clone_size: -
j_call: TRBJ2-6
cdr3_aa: CASRTGGGSGANVLTF
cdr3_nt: TGTGCCAGCAGGACAGGGGGTGGCTCTGGGGCCAACGTCCTGACTTTC

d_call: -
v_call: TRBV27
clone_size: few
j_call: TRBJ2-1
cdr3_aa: CASSSMGTAYNEQFF
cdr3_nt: TGTGCCAGCAGTTCGATGGGGACGGCTTACAATGAGCAGTTCTTC

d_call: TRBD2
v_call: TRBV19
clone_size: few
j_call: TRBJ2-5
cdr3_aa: CASSIGSGLAQETQYF
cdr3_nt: TGTGCCAGTAGTATAGGATCCGGACTAGCGCAAGAGACCCAGTACTTC

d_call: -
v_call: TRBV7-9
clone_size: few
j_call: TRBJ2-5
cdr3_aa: CASSPSGSQETQYF
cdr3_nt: TGTGCCAGCAGCCCTTCGGGCAGTCAAGAGACCCAGTACTTC

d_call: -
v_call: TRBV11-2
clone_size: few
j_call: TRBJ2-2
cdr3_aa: CASSLDGPGELFF
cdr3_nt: TGTGCCAGCAGCTTAGACGGGCCCGGGGAGCTGTTTTTT

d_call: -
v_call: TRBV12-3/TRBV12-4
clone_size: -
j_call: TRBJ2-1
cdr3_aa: CASSFGYNEQFF
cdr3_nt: TGTGCCAGCAGTTTCGGTTACAATGAGCAGTTCTTC

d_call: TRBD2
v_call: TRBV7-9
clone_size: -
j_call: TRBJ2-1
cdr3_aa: CASSHREFKTSGRNNEQFF
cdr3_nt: TGTGCCAGCAGCCATCGCGAATTCAAGACTAGCGGGAGAAACAATGAGCAGTTCTTC

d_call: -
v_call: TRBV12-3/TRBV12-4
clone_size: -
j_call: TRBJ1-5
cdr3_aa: CASTVYSNQPQHF
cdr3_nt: TGTGCCAGCACCGTATATAGCAATCAGCCCCAGCATTTT

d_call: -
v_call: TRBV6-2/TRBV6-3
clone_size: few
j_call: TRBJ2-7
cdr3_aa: CASSLTGRVTSYEQYF
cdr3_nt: TGTGCCAGCAGCCTCACGGGCAGAGTCACAAGCTACGAGCAGTACTTC

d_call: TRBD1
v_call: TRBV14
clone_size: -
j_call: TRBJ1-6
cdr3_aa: CASSQVTGGNSPLHF
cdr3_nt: TGTGCCAGCAGCCAAGTTACAGGGGGGAATTCACCCCTCCACTTT

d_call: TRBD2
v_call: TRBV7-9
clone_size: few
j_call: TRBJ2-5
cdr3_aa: CASSLASGMVTQYF
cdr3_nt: TGTGCCAGCAGCTTAGCGAGCGGGATGGTGACCCAGTACTTC

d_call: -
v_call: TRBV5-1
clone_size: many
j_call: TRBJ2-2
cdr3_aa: CASSLGIASSLLPGELFF
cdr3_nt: TGCGCCAGCAGCTTGGGAATAGCCTCTAGTCTATTACCCGGGGAGCTGTTTTTT

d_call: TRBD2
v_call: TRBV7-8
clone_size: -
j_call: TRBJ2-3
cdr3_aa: CASSPTSVSTDTQYF
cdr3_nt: TGTGCCAGCAGCCCCACTAGCGTTAGCACAGATACGCAGTATTTT

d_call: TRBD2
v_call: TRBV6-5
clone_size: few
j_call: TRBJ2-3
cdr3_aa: CASSQTSGRITDTQYF
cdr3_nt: TGTGCCAGCAGCCAGACTAGCGGGAGGATCACAGATACGCAGTATTTT